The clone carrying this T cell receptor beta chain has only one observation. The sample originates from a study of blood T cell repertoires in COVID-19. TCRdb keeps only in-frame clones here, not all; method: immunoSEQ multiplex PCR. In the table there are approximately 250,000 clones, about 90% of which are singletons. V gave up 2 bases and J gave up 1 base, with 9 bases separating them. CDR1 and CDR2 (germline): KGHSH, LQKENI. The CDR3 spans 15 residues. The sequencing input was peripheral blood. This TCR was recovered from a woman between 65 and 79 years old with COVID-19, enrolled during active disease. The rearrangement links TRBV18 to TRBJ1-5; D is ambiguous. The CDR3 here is CASSPSPGSNQPQHF. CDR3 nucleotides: TGTGCCAGCTCACCAAGCCCGGGGAGCAATCAGCCCCAGCATTTT.